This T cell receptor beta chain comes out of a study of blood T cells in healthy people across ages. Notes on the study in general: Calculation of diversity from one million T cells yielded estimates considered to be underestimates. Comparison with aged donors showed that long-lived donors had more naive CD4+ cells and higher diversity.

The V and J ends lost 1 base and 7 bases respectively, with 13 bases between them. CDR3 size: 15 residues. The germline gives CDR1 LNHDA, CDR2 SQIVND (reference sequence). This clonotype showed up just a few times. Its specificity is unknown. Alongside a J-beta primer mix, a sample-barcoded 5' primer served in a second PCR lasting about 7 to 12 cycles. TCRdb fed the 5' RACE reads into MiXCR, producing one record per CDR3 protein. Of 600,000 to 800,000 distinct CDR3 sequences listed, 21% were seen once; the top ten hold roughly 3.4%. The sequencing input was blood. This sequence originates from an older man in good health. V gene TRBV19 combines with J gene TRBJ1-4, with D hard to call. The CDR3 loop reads CASSIVPSSGEKLFF. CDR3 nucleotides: TGTGCCAGTAGTATAGTGCCCTCCTCGGGTGAAAAACTGTTTTTT.